This T cell receptor (beta chain) was profiled in a study of cytotoxic CD8 clonotypes in ibrutinib-treated CLL. Study results and limitations: Treatment left the uncommon public clonotypes either contracted or stable in frequency. An increase in clonality occurred at ibrutinib response, followed by a return toward baseline at progression.

Germline V CDR1 and CDR2: SGHTA, FQGNSA. CDR3 length: 13 residues. Trimming removed 2 bases at V and 5 bases at J, with 9 bases between. Assay used: immunoSEQ multiplex PCR; TCRdb lists only in-frame clones, some missing. The table has 200,000 to 250,000 clones, around 70% seen once. On this clone itself: What it recognizes is unknown.

From cryopreserved PBMCs came around 2 micrograms of genomic DNA used for TCR beta libraries. This chain uses TRBV7-2 with TRBJ1-2; D is uncertain. The TCR sequence derives from a human donor with chronic lymphocytic leukemia. The source was PBMCs, collected after 12 months of ibrutinib treatment. This chain's CDR3 is CASSLITMYGYTF. The CDR3 region has the DNA TGTGCCAGCAGCTTAATTACGATGTATGGCTACACCTTC. Supplemented by reference TRBV7-2 and TRBJ1-2, the full variable domain reads GAGVSQSPSNKVTEKGKDVELRCDPISGHTALYWYRQSLGQGLEFLIYFQGNSAPDKSGLPSDRFSAERTGGSVSTLTIQRTQQEDSAVYLCASSLITMYGYTFGSGTRLTVV.